These 30 T cell receptor beta chains were all obtained from the same sample, sequenced in a study of beta chain features in type 1 diabetes. The whole isolated RNA underwent reverse transcription, so sequencing captured expressed TCRB transcripts. This table comes from immunoSEQ multiplex PCR, and its TCRdb copy is limited to in-frame clones, with some not included. This repertoire shows roughly 300,000 clones, less than 9.5% found once; its top ten account for 0.44%. The sample taken for sequencing was central memory CD4+ T cells from blood. These TCRs come from a woman between 18 and 29 years old in good health.

The rearrangement joins TRBV5-8 to TRBJ2-1; D is undetermined. This CDR3 comprises 16 residues. Germline CDR1 is SGHTS and CDR2 is YDEGEE. V lost 4 bases and J lost 0, with 14 bases in between. CDR3 sequence: CASSDVVVSSYNEQFF. The CDR3 DNA is TGTGCCAGCAGCGACGTGGTGGTAAGCTCCTACAATGAGCAGTTCTTC.

The V and J genes are TRBV29-1 and TRBJ2-3, with 8 bases matching TRBD1. Germline V CDR1 and CDR2: SQVTM, ANQGSEA. The V and J ends lost 6 bases and 1 base, in that order; junction bases with no gene match: 12. CDR3 size: 16 residues. The CDR3 loop reads CSVAKWTGSGTDTQYF. CDR3 bases: TGCAGCGTCGCTAAATGGACAGGGAGCGGCACAGATACGCAGTATTTT.

The V call is TRBV10-3, the J call TRBJ2-7; TRBD1 or TRBD2 may be the D gene (5 bases each). The germline V and J ends were trimmed by 10 bases and 1 base, with 11 bases remaining between them. The V gene's germline CDR1 is ENHRY and CDR2 SYGVKD. The length of the CDR3 is 12 residues. CDR3 in amino acids: CATSGPSYEQYF. The DNA of the CDR3 is TGTGCCACCTCGGGGCCTTCCTACGAGCAGTACTTC.

Only a few counts were recorded for this clone. The chain uses TRBV2 and TRBJ1-4; 9 bases are a match to TRBD1. Germline CDR1 SNHLY, CDR2 FYNNEI. The CDR3 runs to 15 residues. V gave up 3 bases and J gave up 7 bases; unmatched junction bases: 6. DNA of the CDR3: TGTGCCAGCAGTGAGCATGGGACAGGGATTGAAAAACTGTTTTTT. As protein: CASSEHGTGIEKLFF.

This clone was seen ten or more times. The rearrangement links TRBV29-1 to TRBJ2-7, with TRBD2 identical over 10 bases. The CDR3 length is 13 residues. Germline CDR1 reads SQVTM; CDR2 reads ANQGSEA. Losses at the gene ends were 6 bases for V and 0 bases for J; bases not matched to a gene: 2. CDR3 DNA sequence: TGCAGCGTGGGGACTAGCGACTCCTACGAGCAGTACTTC. Its protein product is CSVGTSDSYEQYF.

A few counts support this clone. The rearrangement uses TRBV14 and TRBJ2-3; no reliable D call. CDR1 is SGHDN, CDR2 FVKESK, per germline. The CDR3 runs to 14 residues. Trimming cost V 2 bases and J 6 bases, with 12 bases left between them. The CDR3 sequence: CASSQQYSPDTQYF. In DNA, the CDR3 is TGTGCCAGCAGCCAACAATATAGTCCGGATACGCAGTATTTT. The full variable domain, in which reference TRBV14 and TRBJ2-3 provide the parts outside the CDR3, is EAGVTQFPSHSVIEKGQTVTLRCDPISGHDNLYWYRRVMGKEIKFLLHFVKESKQDESGMPNNRFLAERTGGTYSTLKVQPAELEDSGVYFCASSQQYSPDTQYFGPGTRLTVL.

The sample holds a few counts of this clone. The chain combines TRBV2 with TRBJ1-2; D unclear. Germline lookup yields CDR1 SNHLY and CDR2 FYNNEI. The V and J ends lost 6 bases and 7 bases respectively, with 18 bases between them. CDR3 length: 14 residues. The CDR3 DNA reads TGTGCCAGCAGGGCGTACCGCGAACTTAGTGGCTACACCTTC. It encodes CASRAYRELSGYTF. The entire variable domain, with the rest obtained from reference TRBV2 and TRBJ1-2, is as follows: EPEVTQTPSHQVTQMGQEVILRCVPISNHLYFYWYRQILGQKVEFLVSFYNNEISEKSEIFDDQFSVERPDGSNFTLKIRSTKLEDSAMYFCASRAYRELSGYTFGSGTRLTVV.

The chain recombines TRBV5-6 with TRBJ2-1; TRBD1 is a possible D gene (7 bases). The CDR3 loop spans 14 amino acids. CDR1 SGHDT and CDR2 YYEEEE come from the germline V gene. Trimming removed 3 bases from V and 4 bases from J, with 11 bases in between. The CDR3 sequence is CASSWRDRYNEQFF. CDR3 sequence (DNA): TGTGCCAGCAGCTGGCGGGACAGATACAATGAGCAGTTCTTC.

This clone was observed a few times. CDR3 sequence reads: CASSDRISGNTIYF. As DNA, the CDR3 is TGTGCCAGCAGCGACAGAATCTCTGGAAACACCATATATTTT. The V and J genes are TRBV2 and TRBJ1-3, with a possible D match to TRBD1 (5 bases). The CDR3 has 14 amino acids. V lost 6 bases and J 0 bases, leaving 9 bases between the germline ends. Germline V lookup: CDR1 SNHLY, CDR2 FYNNEI.

This chain uses TRBV5-1 with TRBJ1-2; 12 nucleotides agree with TRBD1. Germline CDR1 SGHRS, CDR2 YFSETQ. V was clipped by 4 bases and J by 7 bases; unmatched bases: 5. The CDR3 contains 14 residues. The CDR3 here is CASSAGTGGFGYTF. CDR3 coding DNA: TGCGCCAGCAGCGCCGGGACAGGGGGCTTTGGCTACACCTTC.

This rearrangement joins TRBV6-5 to TRBJ2-5; 8 bases match TRBD1. The better agreement between TRBJ2-7 and the DNA end casts doubt on the J call. The CDR3 sequence is 14 residues long. Germline V lookup: CDR1 MNHEY, CDR2 SVGAGI. In DNA, the CDR3 is TGTGCCAGCAGAAGGACAGGGCTTTCCTACGAGCAGTACTTC. Residues: CASRRTGLSYEQYF.

The V and J genes are TRBV7-8 and TRBJ2-2; D not resolved. CDR3 length: 15 amino acids. V lost 3 bases to trimming and J lost 2 bases, with 10 bases between them. CDR1 SGHVS and CDR2 FQNEAQ come from the germline V gene. This CDR3 is CASSLRAGNTGELFF. The CDR3, as DNA: TGTGCCAGCAGCTTGCGCGCCGGAAACACCGGGGAGCTGTTTTTT.

The rearrangement uses TRBV18 and TRBJ1-1, with unresolved D. This CDR3 has 14 amino acids. From germline, CDR1 is KGHSH and CDR2 LQKENI. V lost 2 bases and J lost 1, with 8 bases in between. This CDR3 is CASSPSARNTEAFF. CDR3 in DNA: TGTGCCAGCTCACCATCGGCGCGGAACACTGAAGCTTTCTTT.

The chain joins TRBV5-6 to TRBJ2-3, with D maybe TRBD2 (6 bases). The CDR3 totals 17 residues. V lost 0 bases and J lost 4, with 18 bases in between. The V gene's germline CDR1 is SGHDT and CDR2 YYEEEE. DNA of the CDR3: TGTGCCAGCAGCTTGGATGTTGGTCTGCGGGGTCCAGATACGCAGTATTTT. Its translation is CASSLDVGLRGPDTQYF.

In this sample, this clone turned up a few times. V is TRBV27 and J is TRBJ2-1; D is undetermined. The germline V and J ends were trimmed by 7 bases and 6 bases, with 13 bases remaining between them. CDR1 is MNHEY and CDR2 is SMNVEV in the germline V gene (reference sequence). This CDR3 contains 13 residues. The CDR3 DNA reads TGTGCCAGCAACGCCTATGACGGCAATGAGCAGTTCTTC. Its protein product is CASNAYDGNEQFF.

The chain uses TRBV11-1 and TRBJ2-5, with 13 positions matching TRBD2. The CDR3 is 16 amino acids. With 2 bases clipped from V and 5 bases from J, the junction kept 5 bases outside the gene matches. The germline gives CDR1 SGHAT, CDR2 FQDESV (reference sequence). CDR3 DNA sequence: TGTGCCAGCAGCTTATGGACTAGCGGGAGCGGGGAGACCCAGTACTTC. It is translated as CASSLWTSGSGETQYF.

This clone has just a few counts. V gene TRBV25-1 combines with J gene TRBJ2-3; a possible D gene is TRBD2 (5 bases). The CDR3 covers 15 residues. Per germline, CDR1 MGHDK and CDR2 SYGVNS. V was cut by 6 bases and J by 6 bases, with 19 bases left in between. The CDR3 protein is CASSSGGLFSDTQYF. For the CDR3, the DNA is TGTGCCAGCAGCTCCGGCGGGCTCTTCAGCGATACGCAGTATTTT.

This clone has just a few counts. The chain employs TRBV29-1 and TRBJ2-5; D not certain. CDR3 length: 13 amino acids. V lost 4 bases, J lost 3 bases, and 12 bases lay in between. Germline V CDR1 and CDR2: SQVTM, ANQGSEA. CDR3 sequence reads: CSVVFYTKETQYF. For the CDR3, the DNA is TGCAGCGTTGTTTTCTACACAAAAGAGACCCAGTACTTC. Together with reference TRBV29-1 and TRBJ2-5, the CDR3 gives the full variable domain: SAVISQKPSRDICQRGTSLTIQCQVDSQVTMMFWYRQQPGQSLTLIATANQGSEATYESGFVIDKFPISRPNLTFSTLTVSNMSPEDSSIYLCSVVFYTKETQYFGPGTRLLVL.

CDR3 in amino acids: CASSATGYYEQYF. The CDR3 DNA sequence: TGTGCCAGCAGCGCGACAGGATACTACGAGCAGTACTTC. This chain connects TRBV7-9 to TRBJ2-7; the D gene is possibly TRBD1 (6 bases). The germline V and J ends were trimmed by 5 bases and 3 bases, with 11 bases remaining between them. The germline gives CDR1 SEHNR, CDR2 FQNEAQ (reference sequence). The length of the CDR3 is 13 residues.

To note about this clone: It may be a read error: a sequence one base away is much more abundant. The chain couples TRBV11-2 to TRBJ2-6, with a weak D call TRBD2 (6 bases). The CDR3 has 15 residues. The germline gives CDR1 SGHAT, CDR2 FQNNGV. V lost 1 base and J 2 bases, leaving 6 bases between the germline ends. CDR3 in DNA: TGTGCCAGCAGCTTAGGGGGGGCTGGGGCCAACGTCCTGACTTTC. It encodes CASSLGGAGANVLTF.

This clone was picked up many times. V gene TRBV10-3 combines with J gene TRBJ2-5; D is perhaps TRBD2 (6 bases). The CDR3 sequence is 17 residues long. CDR1 is ENHRY and CDR2 is SYGVKD in the germline V gene. The V gene lost 0 bases and the J gene lost 5 bases, with 19 bases spanning the gap. Written as DNA, the CDR3 is TGTGCCATCAGTGAGTCCCTGGTTGGGGCGGGAAAGGAGACCCAGTACTTC. Its translation: CAISESLVGAGKETQYF.

The chain couples TRBV15 to TRBJ2-1; no firm D call. Trimming shortened V by 0 bases and J by 4 bases, and 10 bases separated the two germline ends. The germline V gene encodes CDR1 LNHNV and CDR2 YYDKDF (reference sequence). This CDR3 comprises 15 residues. CDR3 amino acids: CATSRERLAYNEQFF. Written as DNA, the CDR3 is TGTGCCACCAGCAGAGAAAGGTTGGCATACAATGAGCAGTTCTTC.

This clone was seen more than once but under ten times. This chain's CDR3 is CASSLEEFYTEAFF. The CDR3 DNA is TGTGCCAGCAGCTTGGAGGAATTCTACACTGAAGCTTTCTTT. The chain uses TRBV27 and TRBJ1-1; D uncertain. The CDR3 covers 14 residues. The germline gives CDR1 MNHEY, CDR2 SMNVEV (reference sequence). V gave up 6 bases and J gave up 3 bases, with 14 bases separating them.

The rearrangement links TRBV11-3 to TRBJ2-4, with D unclear. Trimming left V 1 base short and J 0 bases short, with 10 bases between. This CDR3 is 16 amino acids long. The germline V gene encodes CDR1 SGHNT and CDR2 YENEEA. CDR3 bases: TGTGCCAGCAGCTTAGGGGTGCTGCTAGCCAAAAACATTCAGTACTTC. Translated, it gives CASSLGVLLAKNIQYF.

V and J are TRBV4-1 and TRBJ2-3, with D tentatively TRBD2 (5 bases). This CDR3 is 13 amino acids long. The V and J ends lost 0 bases and 6 bases respectively, with 7 bases between them. Germline V gene lookup returns CDR1 MGHRA and CDR2 YSYEKL. Here the CDR3 DNA reads TGCGCCAGCAGCCAAGAGGGCGGGGATACGCAGTATTTT. Translating it yields CASSQEGGDTQYF.

This clone occurred many times. The chain is built from TRBV18 and TRBJ1-5, with TRBD1 identical over 10 bases. The CDR3 loop spans 13 amino acids. V gave up 8 bases and J gave up 10 bases; unmatched junction bases: 8. Germline CDR1 KGHSH, CDR2 LQKENI. The CDR3 reads CASTGDRGTPQHF. The CDR3 DNA is TGTGCCAGCACAGGGGACAGGGGAACCCCCCAGCATTTT.

The sample holds a few counts of this clone. The CDR3 is CASSVSETQYF. CDR3 in DNA: TGTGCCAGCAGTGTCTCAGAGACCCAGTACTTC. The rearrangement joins TRBV25-1 to TRBJ2-5; D is undetermined. The CDR3 length is 11 residues. From germline, CDR1 is MGHDK and CDR2 SYGVNS. The germline V and J ends were trimmed by 4 bases and 4 bases, with 4 bases remaining between them.

This clone was picked up a small number of times. This sequence joins TRBV5-1 and TRBJ2-1; D is unresolved. CDR1 is SGHRS and CDR2 is YFSETQ in the germline V gene. Trimming stripped 3 bases from V and 2 bases from J, with 12 bases between. CDR3 length: 15 amino acids. As DNA, the CDR3 is TGCGCCAGCAGCTCGACACCGAACCCCTACAATGAGCAGTTCTTC. Its translation: CASSSTPNPYNEQFF.

The chain has TRBV4-2 and TRBJ2-6; maybe TRBD1 (5 bases). The V gene lost 0 bases and the J gene lost 0 bases, with 9 bases spanning the gap. CDR3 length: 17 residues. Germline V CDR1 and CDR2: LGHNA, YNFKEQ. The CDR3 sequence is CASSQDSTVSGANVLTF. The CDR3 DNA reads as TGTGCCAGCAGCCAAGATTCGACAGTCTCTGGGGCCAACGTCCTGACTTTC.

This clone was detected only a few times. The chain couples TRBV20-1 to TRBJ2-5; D gene uncertain. This CDR3 region has 11 residues. In germline, CDR1 is DFQATT, CDR2 SNEGSKA (reference sequence). V shed 3 bases and J shed 0 bases, with 2 bases lying between them. The CDR3 here is CSARDQETQYF. CDR3 in DNA: TGCAGTGCTAGGGACCAAGAGACCCAGTACTTC.